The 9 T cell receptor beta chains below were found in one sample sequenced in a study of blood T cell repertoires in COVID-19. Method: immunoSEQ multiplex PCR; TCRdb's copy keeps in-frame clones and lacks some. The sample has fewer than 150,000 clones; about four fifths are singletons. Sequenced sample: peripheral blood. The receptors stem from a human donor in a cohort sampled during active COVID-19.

CDR3 DNA: TGCAGCGTTGAAGAAGGGGACAGGGGATTCGAAGATACGCAGTATTTT. It translates to CSVEEGDRGFEDTQYF. V is TRBV29-1 and J is TRBJ2-3; 10 bases line up with TRBD1. The CDR3 has 16 amino acids. CDR1 SQVTM and CDR2 ANQGSEA come from the germline V gene. The J segment lost 5 bases and the V segment lost 0 bases, leaving 8 bases of the junction unmatched.

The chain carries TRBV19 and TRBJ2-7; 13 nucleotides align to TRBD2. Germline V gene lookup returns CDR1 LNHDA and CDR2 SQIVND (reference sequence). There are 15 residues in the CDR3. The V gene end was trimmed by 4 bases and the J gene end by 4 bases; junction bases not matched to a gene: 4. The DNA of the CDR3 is TGTGCCAGTAGTACGGGACTAGCGGGAAAATACGAGCAGTACTTC. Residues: CASSTGLAGKYEQYF.

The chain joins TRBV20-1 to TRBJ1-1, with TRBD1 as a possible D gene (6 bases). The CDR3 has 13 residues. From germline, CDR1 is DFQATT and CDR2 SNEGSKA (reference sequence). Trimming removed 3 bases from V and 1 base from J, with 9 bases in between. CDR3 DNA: TGCAGTGCTAGTCAACAGGGGAACACTGAAGCTTTCTTT. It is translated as CSASQQGNTEAFF.

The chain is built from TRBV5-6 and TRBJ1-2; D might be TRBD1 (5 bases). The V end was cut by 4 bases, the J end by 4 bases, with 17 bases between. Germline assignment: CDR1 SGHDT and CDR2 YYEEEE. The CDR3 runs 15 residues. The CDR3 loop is CASSRGQGYSYGYTF. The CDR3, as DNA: TGTGCCAGCAGCCGCGGACAAGGGTATAGCTATGGCTACACCTTC.

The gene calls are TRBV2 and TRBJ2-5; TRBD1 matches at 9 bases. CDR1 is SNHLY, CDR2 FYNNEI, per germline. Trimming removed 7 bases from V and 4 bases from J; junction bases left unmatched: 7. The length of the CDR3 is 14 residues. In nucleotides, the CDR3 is TGTGCCAGCACGAGACAGGGGGACGGAGAGACCCAGTACTTC. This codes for CASTRQGDGETQYF.

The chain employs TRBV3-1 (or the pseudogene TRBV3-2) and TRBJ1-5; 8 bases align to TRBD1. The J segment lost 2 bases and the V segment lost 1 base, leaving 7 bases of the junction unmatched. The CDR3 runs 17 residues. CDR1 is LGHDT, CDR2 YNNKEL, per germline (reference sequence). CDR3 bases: TGTGCCAGCAGCCAAGGTCAGGGGGCATGGGGCAATCAGCCCCAGCATTTT. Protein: CASSQGQGAWGNQPQHF.

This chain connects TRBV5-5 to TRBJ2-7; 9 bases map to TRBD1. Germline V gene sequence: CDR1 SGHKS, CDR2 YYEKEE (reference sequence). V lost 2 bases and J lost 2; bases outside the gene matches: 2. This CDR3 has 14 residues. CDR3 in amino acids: CASSFRDRAYEQYF. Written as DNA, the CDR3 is TGTGCCAGCAGCTTCCGGGACAGGGCCTACGAGCAGTACTTC.

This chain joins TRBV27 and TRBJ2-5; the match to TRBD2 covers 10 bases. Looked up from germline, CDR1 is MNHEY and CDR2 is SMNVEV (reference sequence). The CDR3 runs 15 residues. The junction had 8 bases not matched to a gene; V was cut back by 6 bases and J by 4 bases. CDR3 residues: CASRRSGGAGETQYF. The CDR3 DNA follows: TGTGCCAGCAGGAGGAGCGGGGGGGCCGGAGAGACCCAGTACTTC.

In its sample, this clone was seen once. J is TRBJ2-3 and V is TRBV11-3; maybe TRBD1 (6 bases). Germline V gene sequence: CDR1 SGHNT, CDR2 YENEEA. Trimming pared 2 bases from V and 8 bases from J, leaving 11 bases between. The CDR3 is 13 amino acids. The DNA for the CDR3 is TGTGCCAGCAGCTTAACAGGGCTTGGTACGCAGTATTTT. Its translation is CASSLTGLGTQYF.